This T cell receptor (beta chain) stems from a study of blood T cell repertoires in COVID-19. Study information: Spain, Italy and the United States supplied samples that represented acute and convalescent COVID-19. The cDNA or gDNA used as material had been derived from T cells, B-cell-depleted T cells, or PBMCs.

The data were produced by immunoSEQ multiplex PCR, yet TCRdb's version contains in-frame clones alone and is incomplete. The profile shows over 250,000 clones, around 90% of them singletons. This CDR3 has 18 amino acids. Germline V gene data show CDR1 as SGHRS and CDR2 as YFSETQ. Unmatched junction bases numbered 12, after V lost 4 bases and J lost 4 bases. Sequenced material: PBMCs or T cells enriched from blood (not recorded which). The chain is built from TRBV5-1 and TRBJ2-5; the match to TRBD2 covers 14 bases. The clonotype comes from a man aged 55 to 70 who had recovered from COVID-19. Here the CDR3 DNA reads TGCGCCAGCAGCCCTGCGCCGGGACTAGCGGGAGTCTTAGAGACCCAGTACTTC. It translates to CASSPAPGLAGVLETQYF.